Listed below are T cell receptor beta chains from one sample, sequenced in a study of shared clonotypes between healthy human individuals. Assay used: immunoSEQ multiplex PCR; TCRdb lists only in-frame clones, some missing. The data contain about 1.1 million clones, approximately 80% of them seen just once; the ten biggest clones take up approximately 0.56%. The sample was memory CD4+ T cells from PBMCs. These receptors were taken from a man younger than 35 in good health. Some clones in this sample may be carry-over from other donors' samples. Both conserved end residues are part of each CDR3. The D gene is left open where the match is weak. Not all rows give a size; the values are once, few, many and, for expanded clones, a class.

CDR3 protein: CASSPQGLYEQYF
CDR3 DNA: TGTGCCAGCAGTCCTCAGGGACTCTACGAGCAGTACTTC
clone size: once
D gene: -
CDR3 length: 13
J gene: TRBJ2-7
V gene: TRBV27

CDR3 protein: CAWSLTGARAFF
CDR3 DNA: TGTGCCTGGAGCCTTACAGGGGCTAGGGCTTTCTTT
clone size: -
D gene: TRBD1
CDR3 length: 12
J gene: TRBJ1-1
V gene: TRBV30

CDR3 protein: CASGGKGGLTEAFF
CDR3 DNA: TGCGCCAGCGGAGGGAAAGGCGGACTGACGGAAGCTTTCTTT
clone size: -
D gene: -
CDR3 length: 14
J gene: TRBJ1-1
V gene: TRBV4-1

CDR3 protein: CASSLVTSGSYEQYF
CDR3 DNA: TGCGCCAGCAGCTTGGTGACTAGCGGATCCTACGAGCAGTACTTC
clone size: -
D gene: TRBD2
CDR3 length: 15
J gene: TRBJ2-7
V gene: TRBV5-1

CDR3 protein: CASSPGLAGAKYF
CDR3 DNA: TGTGCCAGCAGCCCGGGACTAGCGGGAGCCAAATATTTT
clone size: -
D gene: TRBD2
CDR3 length: 13
J gene: TRBJ2-3
V gene: TRBV27

CDR3 protein: CASSLDRTYNEQFF
CDR3 DNA: TGCGCCAGCAGCTTGGATCGGACCTACAATGAGCAGTTCTTC
clone size: -
D gene: -
CDR3 length: 14
J gene: TRBJ2-1
V gene: TRBV5-1

CDR3 protein: CASMAGGAETQYF
CDR3 DNA: TGCGCCAGCATGGCAGGGGGCGCGGAGACCCAGTACTTC
clone size: -
D gene: TRBD1
CDR3 length: 13
J gene: TRBJ2-5
V gene: TRBV5-1

CDR3 protein: CASSSGTTYNEQFF
CDR3 DNA: TGTGCCAGCAGTTCCGGGACAACCTACAATGAGCAGTTCTTC
clone size: -
D gene: -
CDR3 length: 14
J gene: TRBJ2-1
V gene: TRBV28

CDR3 protein: CASSRGLAGGATNTGELFF
CDR3 DNA: TGTGCCAGCAGCCGAGGACTAGCGGGAGGGGCGACGAACACCGGGGAGCTGTTTTTT
clone size: -
D gene: TRBD2
CDR3 length: 19
J gene: TRBJ2-2
V gene: TRBV9

CDR3 protein: CASSVATGSYYEQYF
CDR3 DNA: TGTGCCAGCAGTGTTGCGACCGGTTCCTACTACGAGCAGTACTTC
clone size: -
D gene: -
CDR3 length: 15
J gene: TRBJ2-7
V gene: TRBV27

CDR3 protein: CASSLRDRGNQPQHF
CDR3 DNA: TGTGCCAGCAGTTTAAGGGACAGGGGCAATCAGCCCCAGCATTTT
clone size: once
D gene: TRBD1
CDR3 length: 15
J gene: TRBJ1-5
V gene: TRBV27

CDR3 protein: CASSFRGRDTGELFF
CDR3 DNA: TGTGCCAGCAGTTTTAGGGGGCGCGACACCGGGGAGCTGTTTTTT
clone size: -
D gene: TRBD1
CDR3 length: 15
J gene: TRBJ2-2
V gene: TRBV6-6

CDR3 protein: CASSLKGNEQFF
CDR3 DNA: TGTGCCAGCTCACTCAAGGGGAATGAGCAGTTCTTC
clone size: -
D gene: -
CDR3 length: 12
J gene: TRBJ2-1
V gene: TRBV18

CDR3 protein: CASSQEHTVSYEQYF
CDR3 DNA: TGCGCCAGCAGCCAAGAGCACACGGTCTCCTACGAGCAGTACTTC
clone size: -
D gene: -
CDR3 length: 15
J gene: TRBJ2-7
V gene: TRBV4-1

CDR3 protein: CSVLDGNQPQHF
CDR3 DNA: TGCAGCGTTTTAGACGGCAATCAGCCCCAGCATTTT
clone size: few
D gene: -
CDR3 length: 12
J gene: TRBJ1-5
V gene: TRBV29-1

CDR3 protein: CARTGETPNRVPGELFF
CDR3 DNA: TGTGCCAGGACAGGGGAAACCCCGAACCGAGTTCCCGGGGAGCTGTTTTTT
clone size: -
D gene: TRBD1
CDR3 length: 17
J gene: TRBJ2-2
V gene: TRBV2

CDR3 protein: CASSPDRPSSYEQYF
CDR3 DNA: TGTGCCAGCTCTCCAGACAGGCCGAGCTCCTACGAGCAGTACTTC
clone size: -
D gene: -
CDR3 length: 15
J gene: TRBJ2-7
V gene: TRBV18

CDR3 protein: CASSLSGKQFF
CDR3 DNA: TGTGCCAGCAGCTTATCGGGCAAGCAGTTCTTC
clone size: -
D gene: -
CDR3 length: 11
J gene: TRBJ2-1
V gene: TRBV11-2

CDR3 protein: CASSRDRFNQPQHF
CDR3 DNA: TGTGCCAGCAGCCGAGACAGGTTCAATCAGCCCCAGCATTTT
clone size: few
D gene: -
CDR3 length: 14
J gene: TRBJ1-5
V gene: TRBV6-6

CDR3 protein: CASSLAGSGQETQYF
CDR3 DNA: TGTGCCAGCAGCTTAGCGGGGTCAGGGCAAGAGACCCAGTACTTC
clone size: -
D gene: -
CDR3 length: 15
J gene: TRBJ2-5
V gene: TRBV13

CDR3 protein: CASSAGTDTQYF
CDR3 DNA: TGCGCCAGCAGCGCGGGCACAGATACGCAGTATTTT
clone size: -
D gene: -
CDR3 length: 12
J gene: TRBJ2-3
V gene: TRBV5-1

CDR3 protein: CASSPGRGEAFF
CDR3 DNA: TGTGCCAGCAGCCCGGGGAGAGGGGAAGCTTTCTTT
clone size: -
D gene: -
CDR3 length: 12
J gene: TRBJ1-1
V gene: TRBV7-3

CDR3 protein: CASSEGSGSLVKLFF
CDR3 DNA: TGTGCCAGCAGTGAAGGGTCCGGGTCCTTGGTAAAACTGTTTTTT
clone size: -
D gene: -
CDR3 length: 15
J gene: TRBJ1-4
V gene: TRBV2

CDR3 protein: CATSRDGSRGYTF
CDR3 DNA: TGTGCCACCAGCAGAGATGGCTCGAGGGGCTACACCTTC
clone size: -
D gene: -
CDR3 length: 13
J gene: TRBJ1-2
V gene: TRBV15

CDR3 protein: CASSPTGMVETQYF
CDR3 DNA: TGTGCCAGCTCACCCACAGGGATGGTGGAGACCCAGTACTTC
clone size: -
D gene: -
CDR3 length: 14
J gene: TRBJ2-5
V gene: TRBV18

CDR3 protein: CASSPRDGPYRAEAFF
CDR3 DNA: TGTGCCAGCAGCCCAAGGGACGGCCCCTATAGGGCTGAAGCTTTCTTT
clone size: -
D gene: -
CDR3 length: 16
J gene: TRBJ1-1
V gene: TRBV7-6

CDR3 protein: CASSLNLPGETQYF
CDR3 DNA: TGCGCCAGCAGCCTCAACCTGCCGGGAGAGACCCAGTACTTC
clone size: -
D gene: -
CDR3 length: 14
J gene: TRBJ2-5
V gene: TRBV4-3

CDR3 protein: CAYGQSREQYF
CDR3 DNA: TGTGCCTATGGACAGTCCCGCGAGCAGTACTTC
clone size: -
D gene: -
CDR3 length: 11
J gene: TRBJ2-7
V gene: TRBV30

CDR3 protein: CSALYNEQFF
CDR3 DNA: TGCAGTGCTTTATACAATGAGCAGTTCTTC
clone size: -
D gene: -
CDR3 length: 10
J gene: TRBJ2-1
V gene: TRBV20-1

CDR3 protein: CASSQGGGPWDTEAFF
CDR3 DNA: TGTGCCAGCAGCCAAGGCGGGGGTCCCTGGGACACTGAAGCTTTCTTT
clone size: once
D gene: -
CDR3 length: 16
J gene: TRBJ1-1
V gene: TRBV9